Listed below are T cell receptor beta chains from one sample, sequenced in a study of early T cells in non-severe SARS-CoV-2 infection. TCRdb reprocessed the 5' RACE reads via MiXCR and lists one record per CDR3 protein. The profile covers 60,000 to 75,000 distinct CDR3 sequences, with 9.5% to 12% appearing a single time and 5.5% to 6% taken by the ten largest. This specimen was whole blood, taken at baseline. The receptor source for this set is an adult who was a healthcare worker with PCR-confirmed SARS-CoV-2 infection or an uninfected control (not recorded which). The CDR3 runs from the conserved cysteine through the conserved F or W. D genes are given only for firm matches. Only some rows state a clone size, as once, few, many or a class for expanded clones.

d_call: NA; clone_size: few; j_call: TRBJ1-2; v_call: TRBV6-6; cdr3_aa: CASSYSTPAGGTGYTF; cdr3_nt: TGTGCCAGCAGTTACTCGACACCAGCCGGGGGGACTGGCTACACCTTC
d_call: TRBD1; clone_size: NA; j_call: TRBJ1-5; v_call: TRBV5-4; cdr3_aa: CASSPGTGYNQPQHF; cdr3_nt: TGTGCCAGCAGTCCCGGGACAGGATACAATCAGCCCCAGCATTTT
d_call: NA; clone_size: few; j_call: TRBJ2-5; v_call: TRBV29-1; cdr3_aa: CSVEGETQYF; cdr3_nt: TGCAGCGTTGAGGGAGAGACCCAGTACTTC
d_call: NA; clone_size: NA; j_call: TRBJ1-6; v_call: TRBV6-1; cdr3_aa: CASRDGRSPLHF; cdr3_nt: TGTGCCAGCAGGGACGGCAGATCACCCCTCCACTTT
d_call: NA; clone_size: many; j_call: TRBJ2-1; v_call: TRBV9; cdr3_aa: CASSVSGVEQFF; cdr3_nt: TGTGCCAGCAGCGTATCGGGAGTCGAGCAGTTCTTC
d_call: NA; clone_size: NA; j_call: TRBJ2-5; v_call: TRBV6-2/TRBV6-3; cdr3_aa: CASSWGYQETQYF; cdr3_nt: TGTGCCAGCAGTTGGGGGTACCAAGAGACCCAGTACTTC
d_call: TRBD1; clone_size: NA; j_call: TRBJ2-1; v_call: TRBV6-2/TRBV6-3; cdr3_aa: CASRYTGGDSSYNEQFF; cdr3_nt: TGTGCCAGCAGATACACAGGGGGCGATTCCTCCTACAATGAGCAGTTCTTC
d_call: NA; clone_size: many; j_call: TRBJ2-1; v_call: TRBV15; cdr3_aa: CATSVMAEQFF; cdr3_nt: TGTGCCACCAGCGTAATGGCTGAGCAGTTCTTC
d_call: NA; clone_size: few; j_call: TRBJ2-2; v_call: TRBV6-2/TRBV6-3; cdr3_aa: CASSYIRVSGELFF; cdr3_nt: TGTGCCAGCAGTTACATCCGGGTTTCCGGGGAGCTGTTTTTT
d_call: TRBD1; clone_size: NA; j_call: TRBJ1-6; v_call: TRBV6-5; cdr3_aa: CASRGQGKSPLHF; cdr3_nt: TGTGCCAGCAGGGGACAGGGGAAATCACCCCTCCACTTT
d_call: NA; clone_size: NA; j_call: TRBJ1-4; v_call: TRBV4-1; cdr3_aa: CASSQDREEKLFF; cdr3_nt: TGCGCCAGCAGCCAAGACAGGGAGGAAAAACTGTTTTTT
d_call: NA; clone_size: few; j_call: TRBJ2-2; v_call: TRBV30; cdr3_aa: CAWSVPLGELFF; cdr3_nt: TGTGCCTGGAGTGTACCCCTCGGGGAGCTGTTTTTT
d_call: TRBD1; clone_size: NA; j_call: TRBJ1-6; v_call: TRBV28; cdr3_aa: CASSSPGTGVSPLHF; cdr3_nt: TGTGCCAGCAGTTCGCCCGGGACAGGGGTTTCACCCCTCCACTTT
d_call: NA; clone_size: few; j_call: TRBJ2-7; v_call: TRBV7-2; cdr3_aa: CASTLSSNEQYF; cdr3_nt: TGTGCCAGCACCTTGTCCTCGAACGAGCAGTACTTC
d_call: NA; clone_size: few; j_call: TRBJ2-5; v_call: TRBV25-1; cdr3_aa: CASSESGAQYF; cdr3_nt: TGTGCCAGCAGTGAATCTGGTGCCCAGTACTTC
d_call: NA; clone_size: many; j_call: TRBJ1-1; v_call: TRBV12-5; cdr3_aa: CASGLGSGSTEAFF; cdr3_nt: TGTGCTAGTGGTTTGGGTTCAGGCTCCACTGAAGCTTTCTTT
d_call: NA; clone_size: many; j_call: TRBJ2-5; v_call: TRBV20-1; cdr3_aa: CSARAPRQETQYF; cdr3_nt: TGCAGTGCTAGAGCTCCCCGCCAAGAGACCCAGTACTTC
d_call: NA; clone_size: NA; j_call: TRBJ2-1; v_call: TRBV5-1; cdr3_aa: CASSIDPASEQFF; cdr3_nt: TGCGCCAGCAGCATCGACCCGGCGAGTGAGCAGTTCTTC
d_call: TRBD1; clone_size: NA; j_call: TRBJ2-5; v_call: TRBV29-1; cdr3_aa: CSVIRGRETQYF; cdr3_nt: TGCAGCGTGATCAGGGGGCGAGAGACCCAGTACTTC
d_call: TRBD2; clone_size: NA; j_call: TRBJ2-7; v_call: TRBV27; cdr3_aa: CASSPGGSRYEQYF; cdr3_nt: TGTGCCAGCAGTCCGGGGGGGTCTCGGTACGAGCAGTACTTC
d_call: NA; clone_size: many; j_call: TRBJ2-7; v_call: TRBV10-2; cdr3_aa: CASRGGGNIFSYEQYF; cdr3_nt: TGCGCCAGTAGAGGAGGGGGTAACATATTCTCCTACGAGCAGTACTTC
d_call: NA; clone_size: few; j_call: TRBJ2-7; v_call: TRBV20-1; cdr3_aa: CSAGSSAWEQYF; cdr3_nt: TGCAGTGCTGGTAGCTCTGCCTGGGAGCAGTACTTC
d_call: TRBD1; clone_size: NA; j_call: TRBJ2-7; v_call: TRBV11-2; cdr3_aa: CASSTVDRARHEQYF; cdr3_nt: TGTGCCAGCAGCACTGTGGACAGGGCTAGACACGAGCAGTACTTC
d_call: NA; clone_size: many; j_call: TRBJ2-3; v_call: TRBV18; cdr3_aa: CASSPRITGYSDTQYF; cdr3_nt: TGTGCCAGCTCACCAAGGATTACAGGGTATTCAGATACGCAGTATTTT
d_call: NA; clone_size: few; j_call: TRBJ2-3; v_call: TRBV7-6; cdr3_aa: CASSLEPGVDTQYF; cdr3_nt: TGTGCCAGCAGCTTAGAACCCGGCGTAGATACGCAGTATTTT
d_call: TRBD2; clone_size: few; j_call: TRBJ2-1; v_call: TRBV7-2; cdr3_aa: CASSFSGGAFNEQFF; cdr3_nt: TGTGCCAGCAGCTTTAGCGGGGGGGCCTTCAATGAGCAGTTCTTC
d_call: TRBD2; clone_size: many; j_call: TRBJ2-2; v_call: TRBV12-3/TRBV12-4; cdr3_aa: CASSTGTSGGDTGELFF; cdr3_nt: TGTGCCAGCAGTACGGGAACTAGCGGGGGGGACACCGGGGAGCTGTTTTTT
d_call: TRBD1; clone_size: few; j_call: TRBJ2-6; v_call: TRBV4-3; cdr3_aa: CASSQTGGSGSGANVLTF; cdr3_nt: TGCGCCAGCAGCCAGACAGGGGGCTCTGGCTCTGGGGCCAACGTCCTGACTTTC
d_call: NA; clone_size: NA; j_call: TRBJ2-2; v_call: TRBV5-1; cdr3_aa: CASSLYGELFF; cdr3_nt: TGCGCCAGCAGCCTCTACGGGGAGCTGTTTTTT
d_call: TRBD2; clone_size: few; j_call: TRBJ2-3; v_call: TRBV10-3; cdr3_aa: CAISPRLAGLRDTQYF; cdr3_nt: TGTGCCATCAGTCCTAGACTAGCGGGATTGAGAGATACGCAGTATTTT
d_call: TRBD2; clone_size: NA; j_call: TRBJ2-3; v_call: TRBV29-1; cdr3_aa: CSVDKGGADTQYF; cdr3_nt: TGCAGCGTTGACAAGGGAGGGGCAGATACGCAGTATTTT
d_call: TRBD1; clone_size: NA; j_call: TRBJ1-3; v_call: TRBV5-1; cdr3_aa: CASSDGTVLPPGNTIYF; cdr3_nt: TGCGCCAGCAGCGACGGGACAGTTTTACCTCCTGGAAACACCATATATTTT
d_call: TRBD1; clone_size: many; j_call: TRBJ1-2; v_call: TRBV4-1; cdr3_aa: CASLDPTGNYGYTF; cdr3_nt: TGCGCCAGTCTTGATCCGACAGGGAACTATGGCTACACCTTC
d_call: NA; clone_size: many; j_call: TRBJ2-1; v_call: TRBV12-3/TRBV12-4; cdr3_aa: CASSLGSLRGNEQFF; cdr3_nt: TGTGCCAGCAGTTTAGGGAGTTTGAGGGGAAATGAGCAGTTCTTC
d_call: TRBD1; clone_size: few; j_call: TRBJ2-7; v_call: TRBV29-1; cdr3_aa: CSVRDSSYEQYF; cdr3_nt: TGCAGCGTCAGGGACAGTTCCTACGAGCAGTACTTC
d_call: NA; clone_size: NA; j_call: TRBJ1-1; v_call: TRBV12-3/TRBV12-4; cdr3_aa: CASSSLGLSNTEAFF; cdr3_nt: TGTGCCAGCAGTTCCCTGGGACTCTCGAACACTGAAGCTTTCTTT
d_call: NA; clone_size: few; j_call: TRBJ1-3; v_call: TRBV20-1; cdr3_aa: CSAREGSGNTIYF; cdr3_nt: TGCAGTGCTAGAGAGGGATCTGGAAACACCATATATTTT
d_call: NA; clone_size: many; j_call: TRBJ2-2; v_call: TRBV6-4; cdr3_aa: CASSSDRGDTGELFF; cdr3_nt: TGTGCCAGCAGTTCGGACAGAGGGGACACCGGGGAGCTGTTTTTT
d_call: NA; clone_size: many; j_call: TRBJ1-6; v_call: TRBV4-1; cdr3_aa: CASSQEGSSPLHF; cdr3_nt: TGCGCCAGCAGCCAAGAGGGTTCCTCACCCCTCCACTTT
d_call: NA; clone_size: few; j_call: TRBJ2-3; v_call: TRBV6-6; cdr3_aa: CASTDGNTDTQYF; cdr3_nt: TGTGCCAGCACGGACGGAAACACAGATACGCAGTATTTT
d_call: NA; clone_size: NA; j_call: TRBJ2-1; v_call: TRBV18; cdr3_aa: CASSPRVAGNNEQFF; cdr3_nt: TGTGCCAGCTCACCACGGGTGGCGGGAAACAATGAGCAGTTCTTC
d_call: NA; clone_size: NA; j_call: TRBJ2-2; v_call: TRBV6-6; cdr3_aa: CASSSTRNLRTGELFF; cdr3_nt: TGTGCCAGCAGTTCTACCCGAAACCTCCGAACCGGGGAGCTGTTTTTT
d_call: NA; clone_size: many; j_call: TRBJ1-6; v_call: TRBV18; cdr3_aa: CASSPLRRTERDSPLHF; cdr3_nt: TGTGCCAGCTCACCTCTAAGAAGGACAGAGAGGGATTCACCCCTCCACTTT
d_call: NA; clone_size: many; j_call: TRBJ2-7; v_call: TRBV25-1; cdr3_aa: CASSEWGQTYEQYF; cdr3_nt: TGTGCCAGCAGTGAATGGGGTCAAACCTACGAGCAGTACTTC
d_call: NA; clone_size: few; j_call: TRBJ1-6; v_call: TRBV7-8; cdr3_aa: CASSPGPSDGVLHF; cdr3_nt: TGTGCCAGCAGCCCAGGACCTTCAGATGGTGTCCTCCACTTT
d_call: NA; clone_size: many; j_call: TRBJ2-3; v_call: TRBV20-1; cdr3_aa: CSVLGADTQYF; cdr3_nt: TGCAGTGTACTGGGAGCAGATACGCAGTATTTT
d_call: NA; clone_size: many; j_call: TRBJ2-6; v_call: TRBV19; cdr3_aa: CASSISGTLSGANVLTF; cdr3_nt: TGTGCCAGTAGTATTTCGGGGACCCTCTCTGGGGCCAACGTCCTGACTTTC
d_call: TRBD1; clone_size: NA; j_call: TRBJ2-7; v_call: TRBV29-1; cdr3_aa: CSVDATGYEQYF; cdr3_nt: TGCAGCGTTGATGCGACAGGGTACGAGCAGTACTTC
d_call: NA; clone_size: many; j_call: TRBJ1-3; v_call: TRBV15; cdr3_aa: CATSRDGGAGNTIYF; cdr3_nt: TGTGCCACCAGCAGAGATGGGGGAGCTGGAAACACCATATATTTT
d_call: NA; clone_size: few; j_call: TRBJ2-4; v_call: TRBV2; cdr3_aa: CASRSGQAKNIQYF; cdr3_nt: TGTGCCAGCAGATCGGGACAAGCCAAAAACATTCAGTACTTC
d_call: NA; clone_size: NA; j_call: TRBJ1-2; v_call: TRBV4-1; cdr3_aa: CASSRNPGEDYTF; cdr3_nt: TGCGCCAGCAGTCGTAATCCAGGGGAGGACTACACCTTC
d_call: TRBD2; clone_size: few; j_call: TRBJ2-3; v_call: TRBV11-2; cdr3_aa: CASSKLRAGGGDTQYF; cdr3_nt: TGTGCCAGCAGCAAACTGAGGGCGGGAGGGGGAGATACGCAGTATTTT
d_call: TRBD2; clone_size: many; j_call: TRBJ2-1; v_call: TRBV29-1; cdr3_aa: CSFPRLAGGNEQFF; cdr3_nt: TGCAGCTTTCCCCGACTAGCGGGAGGGAATGAGCAGTTCTTC
d_call: TRBD1; clone_size: few; j_call: TRBJ1-1; v_call: TRBV5-5; cdr3_aa: CASSARIRGPGFTEAFF; cdr3_nt: TGTGCCAGCAGCGCACGCATCAGGGGGCCTGGATTTACTGAAGCTTTCTTT
d_call: NA; clone_size: many; j_call: TRBJ1-2; v_call: TRBV12-3/TRBV12-4; cdr3_aa: CASSLWGIPYGYTF; cdr3_nt: TGTGCCAGCAGTTTATGGGGGATCCCATATGGCTACACCTTC